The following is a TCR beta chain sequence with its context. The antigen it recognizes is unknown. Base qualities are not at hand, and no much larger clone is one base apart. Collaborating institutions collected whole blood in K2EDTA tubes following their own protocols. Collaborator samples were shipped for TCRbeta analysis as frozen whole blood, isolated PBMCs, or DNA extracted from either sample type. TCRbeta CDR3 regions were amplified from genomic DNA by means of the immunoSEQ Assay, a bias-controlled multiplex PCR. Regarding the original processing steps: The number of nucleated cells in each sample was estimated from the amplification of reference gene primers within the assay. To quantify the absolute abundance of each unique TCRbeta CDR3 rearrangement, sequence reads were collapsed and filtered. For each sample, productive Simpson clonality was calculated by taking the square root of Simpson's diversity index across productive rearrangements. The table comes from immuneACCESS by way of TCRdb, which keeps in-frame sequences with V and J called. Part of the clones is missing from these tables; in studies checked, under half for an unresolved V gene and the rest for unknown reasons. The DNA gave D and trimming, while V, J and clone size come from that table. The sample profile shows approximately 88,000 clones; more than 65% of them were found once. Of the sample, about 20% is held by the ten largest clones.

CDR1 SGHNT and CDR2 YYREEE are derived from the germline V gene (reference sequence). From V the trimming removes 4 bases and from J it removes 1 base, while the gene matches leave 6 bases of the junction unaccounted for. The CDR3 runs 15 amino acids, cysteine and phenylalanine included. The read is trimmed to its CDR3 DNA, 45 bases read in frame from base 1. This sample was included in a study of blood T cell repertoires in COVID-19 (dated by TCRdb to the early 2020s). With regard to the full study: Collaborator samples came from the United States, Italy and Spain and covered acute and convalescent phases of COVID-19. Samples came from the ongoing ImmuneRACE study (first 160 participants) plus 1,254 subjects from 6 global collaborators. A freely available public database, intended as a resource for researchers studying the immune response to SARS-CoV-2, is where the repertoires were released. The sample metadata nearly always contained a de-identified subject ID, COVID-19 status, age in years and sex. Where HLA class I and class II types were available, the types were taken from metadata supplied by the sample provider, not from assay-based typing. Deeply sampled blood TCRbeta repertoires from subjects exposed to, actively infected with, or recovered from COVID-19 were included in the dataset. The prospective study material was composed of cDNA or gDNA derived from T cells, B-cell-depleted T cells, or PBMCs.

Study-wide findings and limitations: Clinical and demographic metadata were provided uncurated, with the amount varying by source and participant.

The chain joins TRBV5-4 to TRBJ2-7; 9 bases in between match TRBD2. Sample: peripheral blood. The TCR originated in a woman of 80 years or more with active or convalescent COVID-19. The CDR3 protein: CASSPSGGRSYEQYF. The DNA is TGTGCCAGCAGCCCGAGCGGGGGGCGATCCTACGAGCAGTACTTC.